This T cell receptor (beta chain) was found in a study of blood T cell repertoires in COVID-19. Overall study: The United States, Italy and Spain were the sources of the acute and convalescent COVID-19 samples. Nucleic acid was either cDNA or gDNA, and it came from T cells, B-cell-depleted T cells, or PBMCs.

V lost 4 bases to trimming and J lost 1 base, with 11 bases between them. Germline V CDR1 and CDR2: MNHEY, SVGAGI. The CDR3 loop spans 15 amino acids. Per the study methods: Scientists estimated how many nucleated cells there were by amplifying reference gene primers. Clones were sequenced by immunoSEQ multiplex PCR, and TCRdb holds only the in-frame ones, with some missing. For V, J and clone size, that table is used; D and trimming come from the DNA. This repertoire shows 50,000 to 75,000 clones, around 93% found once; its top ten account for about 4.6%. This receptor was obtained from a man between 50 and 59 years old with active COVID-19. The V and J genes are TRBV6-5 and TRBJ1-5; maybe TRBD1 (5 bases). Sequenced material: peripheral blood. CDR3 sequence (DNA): TGTGCCAGCAGTTCAGGGCTCTACAGCAATCAGCCCCAGCATTTT. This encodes CASSSGLYSNQPQHF.